The source of this TCR beta chain is a study of T cell changes during pregnancy in multiple sclerosis. The germline gives CDR1 MNHNY, CDR2 SVGAGI (reference sequence). CDR3 length equals 13 residues. The V and J ends lost 5 bases and 4 bases respectively, with 11 bases between them. Data came from immunoSEQ multiplex PCR; TCRdb stores just in-frame clones and leaves some out. Counted here are 50,000 to 60,000 clones, just over 90% occurring once; the ten biggest clones make up approximately 2.3%. This clone was detected only once. This receptor was identified in a female donor in good health, enrolled as a control in a pregnancy study. Sequenced here: peripheral blood, sampled in the first trimester of pregnancy. The V gene is TRBV6-6, the J gene TRBJ2-5; D may be TRBD2 (5 bases). The CDR3 loop reads CASSQTRGETQYF. As DNA, the CDR3 is TGTGCCAGCAGTCAAACACGGGGAGAGACCCAGTACTTC.